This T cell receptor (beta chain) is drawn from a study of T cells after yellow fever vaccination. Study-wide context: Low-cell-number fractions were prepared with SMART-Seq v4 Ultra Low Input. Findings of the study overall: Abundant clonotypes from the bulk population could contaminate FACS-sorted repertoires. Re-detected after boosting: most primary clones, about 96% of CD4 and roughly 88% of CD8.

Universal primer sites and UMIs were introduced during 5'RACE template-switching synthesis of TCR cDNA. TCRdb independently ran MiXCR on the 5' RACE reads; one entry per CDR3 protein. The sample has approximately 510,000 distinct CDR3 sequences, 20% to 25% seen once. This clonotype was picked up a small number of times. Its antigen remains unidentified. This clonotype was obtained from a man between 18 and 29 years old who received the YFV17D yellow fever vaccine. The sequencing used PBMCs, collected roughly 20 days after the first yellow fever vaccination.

This CDR3 reads CSATPGGFYEQYF. CDR3 nucleotide sequence: TGCAGTGCTACCCCGGGGGGATTCTACGAGCAGTACTTC. V and J are TRBV20-1 and TRBJ2-7, with 7 bases fitting TRBD2. V was clipped by 4 bases and J by 3 bases; unmatched bases: 6. This CDR3 region has 13 residues. CDR1 and CDR2 (germline): DFQATT, SNEGSKA (reference sequence).